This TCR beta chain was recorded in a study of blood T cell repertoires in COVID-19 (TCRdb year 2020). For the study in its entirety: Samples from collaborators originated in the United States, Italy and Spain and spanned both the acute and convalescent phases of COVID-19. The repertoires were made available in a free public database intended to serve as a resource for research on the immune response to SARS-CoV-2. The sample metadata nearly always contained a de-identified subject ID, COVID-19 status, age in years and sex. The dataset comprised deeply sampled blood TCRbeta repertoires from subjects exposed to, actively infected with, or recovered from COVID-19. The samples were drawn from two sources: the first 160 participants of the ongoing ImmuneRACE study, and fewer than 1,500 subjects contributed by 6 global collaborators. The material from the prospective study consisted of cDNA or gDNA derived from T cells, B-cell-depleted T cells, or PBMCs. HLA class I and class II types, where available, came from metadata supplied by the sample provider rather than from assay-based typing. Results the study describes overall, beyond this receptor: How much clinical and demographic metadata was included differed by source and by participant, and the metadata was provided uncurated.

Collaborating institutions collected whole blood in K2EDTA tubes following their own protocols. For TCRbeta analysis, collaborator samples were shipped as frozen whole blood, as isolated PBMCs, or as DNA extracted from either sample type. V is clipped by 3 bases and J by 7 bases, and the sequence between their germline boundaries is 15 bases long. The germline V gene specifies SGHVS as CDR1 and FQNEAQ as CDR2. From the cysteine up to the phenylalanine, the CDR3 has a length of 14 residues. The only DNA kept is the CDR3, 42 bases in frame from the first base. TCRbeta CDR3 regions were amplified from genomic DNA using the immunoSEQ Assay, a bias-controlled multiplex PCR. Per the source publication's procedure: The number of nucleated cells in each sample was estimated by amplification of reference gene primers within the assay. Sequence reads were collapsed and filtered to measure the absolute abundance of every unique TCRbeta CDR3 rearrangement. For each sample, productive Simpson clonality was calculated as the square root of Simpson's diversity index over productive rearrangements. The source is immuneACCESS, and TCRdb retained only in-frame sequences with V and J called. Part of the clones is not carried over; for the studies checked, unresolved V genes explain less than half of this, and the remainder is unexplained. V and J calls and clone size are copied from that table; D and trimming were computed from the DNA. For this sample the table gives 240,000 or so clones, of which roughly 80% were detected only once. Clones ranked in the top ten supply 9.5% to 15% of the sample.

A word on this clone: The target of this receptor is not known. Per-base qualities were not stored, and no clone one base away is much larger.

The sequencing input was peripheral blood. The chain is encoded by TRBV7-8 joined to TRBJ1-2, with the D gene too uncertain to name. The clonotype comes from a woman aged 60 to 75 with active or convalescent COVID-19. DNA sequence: TGTGCCAGCAGCTTCTATCCACTCAGCGGTGGCTACACCTTC. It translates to CASSFYPLSGGYTF.